The 27 T cell receptor beta chains below all came from one sample that was sequenced in a study of blood T cell repertoires in COVID-19. This table comes from immunoSEQ multiplex PCR, and its TCRdb copy is limited to in-frame clones, with some not included. The sample records 55,000 to 80,000 clones, 80% to 95% being singletons. Sequencing was performed on peripheral blood. The receptors were gathered from a human donor in a cohort sampled during active COVID-19.

This chain links TRBV7-9 with TRBJ1-3; D gene uncertain. Trimming took 5 bases from V and 0 from J, leaving 11 bases between them. The CDR3 spans 15 residues. CDR1 and CDR2 (germline): SEHNR, FQNEAQ (reference sequence). The CDR3 here is CASSPDGSSGNTIYF. The CDR3 DNA follows: TGTGCCAGCAGCCCAGACGGGAGCTCTGGAAACACCATATATTTT.

The V gene is TRBV28, the J gene TRBJ1-6; the D gene is possibly TRBD1 (5 bases). Germline CDR1 reads MDHEN; CDR2 reads SYDVKM. The CDR3 is made up of 13 amino acids. The V end lost 7 bases, the J end lost 4 bases, and 8 bases lay between the germline ends. The CDR3 DNA reads as TGTGCCAGCATGGAGGGGTATAATTCACCCCTCCACTTT. It encodes CASMEGYNSPLHF. Full variable domain (rest looked up from reference TRBV28 and TRBJ1-6): DVKVTQSSRYLVKRTGEKVFLECVQDMDHENMFWYRQDPGLGLRLIYFSYDVKMKEKGDIPEGYSVSREKKERFSLILESASTNQTSMYLCASMEGYNSPLHFGNGTRLTVT.

The gene calls are TRBV5-1 and TRBJ1-1, with TRBD1 as a possible D gene (5 bases). The V gene's germline CDR1 is SGHRS and CDR2 YFSETQ. Trimming removed 2 bases at V and 3 bases at J, with 14 bases between. The CDR3 is 15 amino acids. CDR3 DNA sequence: TGCGCCAGCAGCTTAAGGGACTTAGGATACACTGAAGCTTTCTTT. Translation: CASSLRDLGYTEAFF.

The chain joins TRBV14 to TRBJ2-1; 7 bases align to TRBD2. The CDR3 covers 14 residues. Germline lookup yields CDR1 SGHDN and CDR2 FVKESK. V shed 6 bases and J 4 bases; nucleotides not matched to a gene: 6. CDR3 sequence reads: CASSPPGGYNEQFF. Written as DNA, the CDR3 is TGTGCCAGCAGTCCCCCGGGGGGTTACAATGAGCAGTTCTTC.

The V call is TRBV6-1, the J call TRBJ2-7; 9 bases match TRBD1. Germline CDR1 is MNHNS and CDR2 is SASEGT. The CDR3 spans 15 residues. V shed 0 bases, J shed 3 bases, and the junction held 3 bases outside the gene matches. The chain's CDR3 is CASSEAPGQGYEQYF. As DNA, the CDR3 is TGTGCCAGCAGTGAAGCGCCGGGACAGGGCTACGAGCAGTACTTC.

The V gene is TRBV3-1 (or the pseudogene TRBV3-2), the J gene TRBJ2-7; 10 positions match TRBD1. With 4 bases clipped from V and 6 bases from J, the junction kept 12 bases outside the gene matches. Germline V gene lookup returns CDR1 LGHDT and CDR2 YNNKEL (reference sequence). This CDR3 comprises 16 residues. In nucleotides, the CDR3 is TGTGCCAGCAGCCCCCCGCCCGGGACAGGGGACCGCGAGCAGTACTTC. Its protein product is CASSPPPGTGDREQYF.

The V and J genes are TRBV29-1 and TRBJ2-4; the D gene is possibly TRBD2 (6 bases). CDR1 and CDR2 from the germline V gene are SQVTM and ANQGSEA. V lost 7 bases and J lost 1, with 8 bases in between. This CDR3 spans 12 amino acids. This chain's CDR3 is CSGGEAKNIQYF. CDR3 nucleotides: TGCAGCGGGGGGGAGGCCAAAAACATTCAGTACTTC.

This rearrangement joins TRBV7-2 to TRBJ1-3, with 8 positions matching TRBD1. This CDR3 contains 17 residues. Germline values: CDR1 SGHTA, CDR2 FQGNSA. The V and J ends lost 5 bases and 0 bases, in that order; junction bases with no gene match: 9. The CDR3 loop is CASSPGQGLISGNTIYF. The CDR3 bases are TGTGCCAGCAGCCCCGGACAGGGCCTTATCTCTGGAAACACCATATATTTT.

The chain combines TRBV7-6 with TRBJ2-1, with D possibly TRBD2 on 7 matching bases. The CDR3 is 14 residues long. Germline CDR1 reads SGHVS; CDR2 reads FNYEAQ. The V end lost 0 bases, the J end lost 8 bases, and 11 bases lay between the germline ends. The CDR3 protein is CASSLAGGAYEQFF. Here the CDR3 DNA reads TGTGCCAGCAGCTTAGCAGGGGGGGCCTATGAGCAGTTCTTC.

The chain links TRBV7-2 to TRBJ1-6; D is unclear. Germline-derived CDR1 and CDR2 are SGHTA and FQGNSA. The V and J ends lost 1 base and 10 bases respectively, with 14 bases between them. The CDR3 is made up of 15 amino acids. CDR3: CASSLGDTQKSPLHF. The CDR3 nucleotides are TGTGCCAGCAGCTTAGGCGACACCCAGAAATCACCCCTCCACTTT.

This clone was detected only once. J is TRBJ2-3 and V is TRBV6-1, with 9 bases identical to TRBD2. The germline V gene has CDR1 MNHNS and CDR2 SASEGT. The CDR3 is made up of 16 amino acids. Trimming removed 1 base from V and 2 bases from J; junction bases left unmatched: 4. CDR3 amino acids: CASSEGGTSITDTQYF. CDR3 DNA sequence: TGTGCCAGCAGTGAAGGCGGGACTAGCATCACAGATACGCAGTATTTT.

The chain has TRBV2 and TRBJ2-5, with TRBD2 as a possible D gene (6 bases). This CDR3 region has 14 residues. Trimming removed 4 bases at V and 1 base at J, with 10 bases between. Germline loops: CDR1 SNHLY, CDR2 FYNNEI. The CDR3 region is CASSGQLAQETQYF. The CDR3 coding sequence is TGTGCCAGCAGTGGTCAACTAGCCCAAGAGACCCAGTACTTC.

V and J are TRBV6-5 and TRBJ1-2, with TRBD1 identical over 10 bases. This CDR3 is built from 14 residues. Trimming at V came to 2 bases and at J to 5 bases, leaving 2 bases not matched to a gene. Germline assignment: CDR1 MNHEY and CDR2 SVGAGI. The CDR3 protein is CASSYGTGEYGYTF. The CDR3, as DNA: TGTGCCAGCAGTTACGGGACAGGGGAATATGGCTACACCTTC.

The chain uses TRBV19 and TRBJ2-1; 7 nucleotides align to TRBD1. The CDR3 consists of 14 residues. Germline CDR1 and CDR2: LNHDA and SQIVND (reference sequence). V trimming: 8 bases; J trimming: 0 bases; junction bases outside the gene matches: 4. The CDR3 DNA sequence: TGTGCCAGTGCACAGGGGACCTCCTACAATGAGCAGTTCTTC. It translates to CASAQGTSYNEQFF.

A word on this clone: Different DNA sequences within this sample yield the same CDR3. The chain is built from TRBV4-2 and TRBJ2-7; D possibly corresponds to TRBD2 (7 bases). The CDR3 is made up of 16 amino acids. Germline V gene data show CDR1 as LGHNA and CDR2 as YNFKEQ. V was shortened by 5 bases and J by 7 bases, with 24 bases between the two germline ends. CDR3 protein: CASSSTGRGGVGEQYF. Written as DNA, the CDR3 is TGTGCCAGCAGCTCCACCGGGCGAGGGGGGGTGGGGGAGCAGTACTTC.

The chain employs TRBV18 and TRBJ1-1; a possible D gene is TRBD1 (6 bases). Per germline, CDR1 KGHSH and CDR2 LQKENI. The length of the CDR3 is 15 residues. The V end was cut by 3 bases, the J end by 6 bases, with 17 bases between. CDR3 in DNA: TGTGCCAGCTCACCTTTCAATACAGGGAGGGCTGAAGCTTTCTTT. Its protein is CASSPFNTGRAEAFF.

V usage is TRBV30 and J usage is TRBJ1-4; D may be TRBD1 (5 bases). Germline assignment: CDR1 GTSNPN and CDR2 SVGIG (reference sequence). The ends were cut back, 3 bases at V and 7 bases at J, with 12 bases in the middle. There are 13 residues in the CDR3. CDR3: CAWSARRGEKLFF. DNA of the CDR3: TGTGCCTGGAGCGCCCGGAGGGGTGAAAAACTGTTTTTT.

This clone was seen only once. This chain connects TRBV4-1 to TRBJ2-7, with 9 bases lining up with TRBD1. The CDR3 consists of 16 residues. CDR1 MGHRA and CDR2 YSYEKL come from the germline V gene. The trim removed 4 bases at V and 2 bases at J, leaving 9 bases unmatched. The CDR3 here is CASSLHRDRATYEQYF. The DNA of the CDR3 is TGCGCCAGCAGCCTGCACCGGGACAGGGCGACCTACGAGCAGTACTTC.

The chain has TRBV24-1 and TRBJ2-3; TRBD2 aligns across 8 bases. The length of the CDR3 is 16 residues. The trim removed 4 bases at V and 2 bases at J, leaving 7 bases unmatched. Germline loops: CDR1 KGHDR, CDR2 SFDVKD. CDR3 sequence (DNA): TGTGCCACCAGTGACCACACTAGCGGCACCACAGATACGCAGTATTTT. Protein: CATSDHTSGTTDTQYF.

The V and J genes are TRBV5-4 and TRBJ2-3, with D unclear. Per the germline V gene, CDR1 is SGHNT and CDR2 is YYREEE (reference sequence). V shed 5 bases and J shed 0 bases, with 4 bases lying between them. The CDR3 extends over 12 amino acids. The DNA for the CDR3 is TGTGCCAGCAGTCTAAGCACAGATACGCAGTATTTT. This encodes CASSLSTDTQYF. Combining the CDR3 with reference TRBV5-4 and TRBJ2-3 gives the whole variable domain ETGVTQSPTHLIKTRGQQVTLRCSSQSGHNTVSWYQQALGQGPQFIFQYYREEENGRGNFPPRFSGLQFPNYSSELNVNALELDDSALYLCASSLSTDTQYFGPGTRLTVL.

As regards this clone: One junction end disagrees with the germline gene, perhaps due to a read error. This chain uses TRBV2 with TRBJ2-1; 12 bases agree with TRBD2. This CDR3 contains 11 residues. The V gene's germline CDR1 is SNHLY and CDR2 FYNNEI. The CDR3 spells CASSQLAGGIF. The CDR3 DNA reads as TGTGCCAGCAGTCAACTAGCGGGAGGAATCTTC.

The rearrangement joins TRBV29-1 to TRBJ1-2; D gene ambiguous. The CDR3 is 12 residues long. The V gene's germline CDR1 is SQVTM and CDR2 ANQGSEA. V was cut by 5 bases and J by 5 bases, with 12 bases left in between. CDR3 sequence reads: CSVRRARYGYTF. The CDR3 DNA reads TGCAGCGTTCGGAGGGCGAGGTATGGCTACACCTTC.

The chain combines TRBV5-6 with TRBJ1-1; 8 bases match TRBD1. Germline CDR1 SGHDT, CDR2 YYEEEE. J gave up 2 bases and V 0 bases, and 3 bases lay outside the gene matches. This CDR3 comprises 15 residues. This CDR3 is CASSLGAGGNTEAFF. The CDR3 coding sequence is TGTGCCAGCAGCTTGGGGGCAGGGGGCAACACTGAAGCTTTCTTT.

V and J are TRBV7-9 and TRBJ2-7; TRBD1 agrees at 8 bases. Germline values: CDR1 SEHNR, CDR2 FQNEAQ (reference sequence). This CDR3 is 17 amino acids long. J gave up 2 bases and V 5 bases, and 14 bases lay outside the gene matches. In nucleotides, the CDR3 is TGTGCCAGCAGCCCAGGGACAGGAGAAGGTAGTCCCTACGAGCAGTACTTC. Translation gives CASSPGTGEGSPYEQYF.

This clone came up once. The chain joins TRBV18 to TRBJ2-1, with TRBD2 as a possible D gene (6 bases). The CDR3 runs to 14 residues. CDR1 and CDR2 (germline): KGHSH, LQKENI. V lost 2 bases to trimming and J lost 4 bases, with 9 bases between them. DNA for the CDR3: TGTGCCAGCTCACCAATAGGGACTTACAATGAGCAGTTCTTC. Its protein product is CASSPIGTYNEQFF.

The chain has TRBV4-3 and TRBJ1-1; D not certain. CDR1 is LGHNA and CDR2 is YSLEER in the germline V gene. CDR3 size: 15 residues. The germline V and J ends were trimmed by 0 bases and 7 bases, with 15 bases remaining between them. CDR3 nucleotides: TGCGCCAGCAGCCAAGAGCCAGGATTTCTTTATGAAGCTTTCTTT. Its protein is CASSQEPGFLYEAFF.

The chain combines TRBV6-2 or TRBV6-3 with TRBJ2-7; possible D gene TRBD1, 5 bases. This CDR3 is 13 amino acids long. Trimming cost V 2 bases and J 6 bases, with 11 bases left between them. CDR1 and CDR2 from the germline V gene are MNHEY and SVGEGT. CDR3 in amino acids: CASSYPLDSEQYF. In DNA, the CDR3 is TGTGCCAGCAGTTACCCCCTAGACAGCGAGCAGTACTTC.